This is a list of T cell receptor beta chains from one sample in a study of post-analysis software for immune sequencing data. In TCRdb, the PCR reads were re-called with MiXCR into one record per CDR3 protein. In the table there are about 500,000 distinct CDR3 sequences, nearly 45% of which are singletons. Sequenced material: blood. The receptors shown here come from a girl aged 10-17 years with multiple sclerosis. CDR3s include the opening cysteine and the closing phenylalanine or tryptophan. D genes are given only for firm matches. Not every row has a clone size; where given, it reads once, few, many or a size class.

cdr3_aa	cdr3_nt	v_call	clone_size	j_call	d_call
CAISGAVGTDTQYF	TGTGCCATCAGTGGGGCGGTGGGCACAGATACGCAGTATTTT	TRBV10-3	few	TRBJ2-3	.
CASSGDVYNEQFF	TGTGCCAGCAGCGGAGACGTGTACAATGAGCAGTTCTTC	TRBV4-2	.	TRBJ2-1	.
CASRYTPDRGTYEQYF	TGCGCCAGCAGGTACACCCCCGACAGGGGGACCTACGAGCAGTACTTC	TRBV5-1	.	TRBJ2-7	TRBD1
CASTPTRSSYNEQFF	TGTGCCAGCACCCCGACTAGGAGCTCCTACAATGAGCAGTTCTTC	TRBV14	few	TRBJ2-1	.
CASSVASVGAVFF	TGTGCCAGCAGCGTAGCCTCGGTGGGGGCGGTGTTTTTT	TRBV9	.	TRBJ1-4	.
CASRHSSWTDLNTEAFF	TGTGCCAGCAGACACTCCTCTTGGACGGACTTGAACACTGAAGCTTTCTTT	TRBV6-6	few	TRBJ1-1	.
CASSARQGYRSEAFF	TGTGCCAGCAGTGCCCGACAGGGGTATAGGTCTGAAGCTTTCTTT	TRBV12-3/TRBV12-4	few	TRBJ1-1	TRBD1
CASSFFGLSTNHPQYF	TGTGCCAGCAGTTTTTTTGGGCTAAGCACTAACCATCCGCAGTACTTC	TRBV12-3/TRBV12-4	.	TRBJ2-7	.
CSVEWVSGSVLQFF	TGCAGCGTTGAATGGGTTAGCGGGAGCGTTTTACAGTTCTTC	TRBV29-1	.	TRBJ2-1	TRBD2
CASRSELSDTQYF	TGTGCCAGCAGGAGCGAACTATCTGATACGCAGTATTTT	TRBV12-3/TRBV12-4	few	TRBJ2-3	.
CASSLAGAAIYEQYF	TGTGCCAGCAGCTTAGCGGGAGCAGCGATCTACGAGCAGTACTTC	TRBV7-2	.	TRBJ2-7	.
CAAKDGPFGTDTQYF	TGCGCCGCCAAGGACGGGCCTTTTGGCACAGATACGCAGTATTTT	TRBV5-1	.	TRBJ2-3	.
CASSDTVVSYEQYF	TGCGCCAGCAGTGATACTGTAGTCTCCTACGAGCAGTACTTC	TRBV5-1	.	TRBJ2-7	.
CASNSGTGRTAEAFF	TGCGCCAGCAACTCCGGGACAGGACGAACGGCTGAAGCTTTCTTT	TRBV5-1	.	TRBJ1-1	TRBD1
CASSQGLQGWGTDTQYF	TGCGCCAGCAGCCAGGGCTTACAGGGCTGGGGGACAGATACGCAGTATTTT	TRBV4-3	many	TRBJ2-3	.
CAISESTSGSETQYF	TGTGCCATCAGTGAGTCGACTAGCGGGAGTGAGACCCAGTACTTC	TRBV10-3	.	TRBJ2-5	TRBD2
CSAHWVGGDTQYF	TGCAGTGCTCATTGGGTGGGGGGAGATACGCAGTATTTT	TRBV20-1	few	TRBJ2-3	.
CATSDQDREGGYTF	TGTGCCACCAGTGACCAGGACAGGGAAGGCGGCTACACCTTC	TRBV24-1	.	TRBJ1-2	TRBD1
CAISLTSGYSYEQYF	TGTGCCATCAGTCTAACTAGCGGTTATTCCTACGAGCAGTACTTC	TRBV10-3	few	TRBJ2-7	TRBD2
CASGREVQRGVYEQYF	TGCGCCAGCGGGCGGGAGGTCCAACGGGGCGTCTACGAGCAGTACTTC	TRBV5-1	.	TRBJ2-7	TRBD2
CASSLSSAGATQYF	TGTGCCAGCAGTTTATCGTCCGCTGGGGCGACCCAGTACTTC	TRBV27	few	TRBJ2-5	.
CASSAPGQVYEQYF	TGTGCCAGCAGCGCCCCGGGACAAGTCTACGAGCAGTACTTC	TRBV7-2	many	TRBJ2-7	.